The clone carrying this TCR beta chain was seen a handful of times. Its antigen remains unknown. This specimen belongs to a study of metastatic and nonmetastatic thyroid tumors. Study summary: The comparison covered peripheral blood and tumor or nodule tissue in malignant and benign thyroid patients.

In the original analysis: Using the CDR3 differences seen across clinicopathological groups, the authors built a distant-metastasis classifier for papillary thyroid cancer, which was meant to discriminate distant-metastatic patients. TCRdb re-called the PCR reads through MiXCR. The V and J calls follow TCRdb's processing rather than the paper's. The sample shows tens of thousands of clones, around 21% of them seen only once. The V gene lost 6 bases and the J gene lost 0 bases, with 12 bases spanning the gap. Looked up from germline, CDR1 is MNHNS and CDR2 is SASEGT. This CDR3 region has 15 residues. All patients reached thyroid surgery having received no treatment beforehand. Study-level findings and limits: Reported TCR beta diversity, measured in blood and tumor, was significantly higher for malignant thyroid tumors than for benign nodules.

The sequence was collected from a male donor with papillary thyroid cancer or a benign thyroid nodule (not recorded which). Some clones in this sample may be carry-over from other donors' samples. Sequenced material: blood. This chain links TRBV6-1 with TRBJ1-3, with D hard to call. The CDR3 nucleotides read TGTGCCAGCAGCCCAGTAGACCACTCTGGAAACACCATATATTTT. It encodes CASSPVDHSGNTIYF.